Listed below are T cell receptor beta chains from one sample, sequenced in a study of cytomegalovirus exposure and HLA in healthy donors. Some clones are missing from TCRdb's copy, which holds only in-frame ones; the method was immunoSEQ multiplex PCR. The table shows about 64,000 clones, with less than 90% occurring only once. The specimen was PBMCs. The receptor set was obtained from a female donor in good health and CMV-seronegative. CDR3s include the opening cysteine and the closing phenylalanine or tryptophan. D genes are given only for firm matches. The size entry is marked missing in some rows and otherwise reads once, few, many or a size class.

abundance	v_gene	j_gene	d_gene	CDR3aa	CDR3nt
.	TRBV14	TRBJ1-4	.	CASSHVGAKEKLFF	TGTGCCAGCAGCCACGTTGGGGCTAAGGAAAAACTGTTTTTT
.	TRBV4-2	TRBJ2-4	.	CASSQAVGAGAKNIQYF	TGTGCCAGCAGCCAGGCCGTGGGGGCGGGAGCCAAAAACATTCAGTACTTC
.	TRBV6-1	TRBJ1-2	TRBD1	CASRGQGAGGYTF	TGTGCCAGCAGGGGACAGGGGGCTGGCGGCTACACCTTC
.	TRBV19	TRBJ2-1	.	CASSPDGGGDNEQFF	TGTGCCAGTAGTCCCGACGGGGGTGGGGACAATGAGCAGTTCTTC
.	TRBV7-8	TRBJ2-7	TRBD2	CASSIMTPAGRSEQYF	TGTGCCAGCAGCATTATGACCCCAGCGGGAAGATCCGAGCAGTACTTC
.	TRBV7-9	TRBJ2-1	TRBD2	CASSLGEGNEQFF	TGTGCCAGCAGCTTAGGGGAGGGCAATGAGCAGTTCTTC
.	TRBV25-1	TRBJ2-5	.	CASSDAGHQETQYF	TGTGCCAGCAGTGATGCGGGCCACCAAGAGACCCAGTACTTC
.	TRBV5-6	TRBJ2-7	.	CASSLGGGKYEQYF	TGTGCCAGCAGCTTGGGTGGGGGGAAATACGAGCAGTACTTC
.	TRBV2	TRBJ2-7	.	CASSDRTVKTNEQYF	TGTGCCAGCAGTGATCGGACAGTTAAGACCAACGAGCAGTACTTC
.	TRBV6-5	TRBJ1-1	TRBD1	CASRGQGLNTEAFF	TGTGCCAGCAGAGGACAGGGGTTGAACACTGAAGCTTTCTTT
.	TRBV11-2	TRBJ2-3	TRBD2	CASTGTSGGTTDTQYF	TGTGCCAGCACCGGGACTAGCGGGGGGACCACAGATACGCAGTATTTT
.	TRBV7-3	TRBJ2-1	TRBD2	CASSLSGTSGYNEQFF	TGTGCCAGCAGCCTTTCCGGGACTAGCGGTTACAATGAGCAGTTCTTC
.	TRBV5-4	TRBJ2-7	TRBD1	CASSPRGREQYF	TGTGCCAGCAGCCCCAGGGGGCGCGAGCAGTACTTC
.	TRBV4-2	TRBJ2-7	.	CASSQEGGGGGEQYF	TGTGCCAGCAGCCAAGAGGGAGGGGGTGGGGGGGAGCAGTACTTC
.	TRBV2	TRBJ2-7	TRBD2	CASSRTSGEQYF	TGTGCCAGCAGTAGGACTAGCGGCGAGCAGTACTTC
few	TRBV19	TRBJ2-1	.	CASSIPGSPYNEQFF	TGTGCCAGTAGTATACCCGGGAGCCCCTACAATGAGCAGTTCTTC
.	TRBV10-3	TRBJ2-7	.	CATRRASYEQYF	TGTGCCACCCGGAGGGCTTCCTACGAGCAGTACTTC
.	TRBV7-8	TRBJ2-3	TRBD1	CASSLEQQGARGTQYF	TGTGCCAGCAGCTTAGAGCAACAGGGGGCGAGAGGTACGCAGTATTTT
.	TRBV25-1	TRBJ2-2	.	CASSEYYTGELFF	TGTGCCAGCAGTGAATACTACACCGGGGAGCTGTTTTTT
.	TRBV7-8	TRBJ2-1	.	CASSSQGSSYNEQFF	TGTGCCAGCAGTTCACAGGGTAGCTCCTACAATGAGCAGTTCTTC
.	TRBV7-3	TRBJ2-2	TRBD2	CASSQPGGLAGPNTGELFF	TGTGCCAGCAGCCAACCCGGGGGACTAGCGGGACCGAACACCGGGGAGCTGTTTTTT
.	TRBV5-4	TRBJ2-7	TRBD1	CASSTRQGQTYEQYF	TGTGCCAGCAGCACGAGACAGGGACAGACCTACGAGCAGTACTTC
.	TRBV5-4	TRBJ1-1	.	CASSFVGGPEAFF	TGTGCCAGCAGCTTCGTCGGCGGCCCGGAAGCTTTCTTT
.	TRBV2	TRBJ1-1	.	CASSVFDTLNTEAFF	TGTGCCAGCAGTGTATTTGACACCCTGAACACTGAAGCTTTCTTT
.	TRBV27	TRBJ2-7	.	CASSRAGDSIDEQYF	TGTGCCAGCAGTCGTGCCGGAGACAGTATCGACGAGCAGTACTTC
.	TRBV9	TRBJ2-5	TRBD2	CASSAETIAGSGETQYF	TGTGCCAGCAGCGCCGAAACTATAGCGGGATCGGGAGAGACCCAGTACTTC
.	TRBV5-4	TRBJ2-2	TRBD2	CASSDGGLLAALGGELFF	TGTGCCAGCAGCGATGGGGGTCTCCTAGCGGCCTTGGGCGGGGAGCTGTTTTTT
.	TRBV4-2	TRBJ2-3	.	CASSPGAGVRPDTQYF	TGTGCCAGCAGCCCGGGGGCGGGAGTCCGCCCAGATACGCAGTATTTT
.	TRBV9	TRBJ2-5	TRBD2	CASSVVGLAGETQYF	TGTGCCAGCAGCGTAGTGGGACTAGCAGGGGAGACCCAGTACTTC